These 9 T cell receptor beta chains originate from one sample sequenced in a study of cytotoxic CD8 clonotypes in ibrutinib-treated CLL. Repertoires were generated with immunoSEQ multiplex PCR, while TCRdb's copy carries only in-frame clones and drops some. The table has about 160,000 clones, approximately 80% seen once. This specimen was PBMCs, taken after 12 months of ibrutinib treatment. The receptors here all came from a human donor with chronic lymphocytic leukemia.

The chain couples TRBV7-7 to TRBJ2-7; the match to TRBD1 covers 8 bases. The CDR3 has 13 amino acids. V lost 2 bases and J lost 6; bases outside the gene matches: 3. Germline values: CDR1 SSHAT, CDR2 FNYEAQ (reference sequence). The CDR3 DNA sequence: TGTGCCAGCAGCTTACAGGGGGCCAGCGAGCAGTACTTC. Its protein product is CASSLQGASEQYF. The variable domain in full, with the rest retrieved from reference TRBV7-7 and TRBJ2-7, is GAGVSQSPRYKVTKRGQDVTLRCDPISSHATLYWYQQALGQGPEFLTYFNYEAQPDKSGLPSDRFSAERPEGSISTLTIQRTEQRDSAMYRCASSLQGASEQYFGPGTRLTVT.

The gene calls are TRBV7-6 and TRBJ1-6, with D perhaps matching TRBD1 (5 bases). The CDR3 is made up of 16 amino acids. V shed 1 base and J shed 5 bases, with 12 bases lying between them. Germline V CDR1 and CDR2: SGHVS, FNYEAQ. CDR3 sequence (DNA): TGTGCCAGCAGCTTAGGGCGGGCAGGGAATAATTCACCCCTCCACTTT. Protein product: CASSLGRAGNNSPLHF.

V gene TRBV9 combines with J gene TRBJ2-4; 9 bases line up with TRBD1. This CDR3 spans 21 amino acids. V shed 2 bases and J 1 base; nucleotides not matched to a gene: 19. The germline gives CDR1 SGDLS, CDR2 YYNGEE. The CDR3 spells CASSVSPGQGPPSDAKNIQYF. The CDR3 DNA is TGTGCCAGCAGCGTCTCACCAGGACAGGGGCCCCCCTCCGACGCCAAAAACATTCAGTACTTC.

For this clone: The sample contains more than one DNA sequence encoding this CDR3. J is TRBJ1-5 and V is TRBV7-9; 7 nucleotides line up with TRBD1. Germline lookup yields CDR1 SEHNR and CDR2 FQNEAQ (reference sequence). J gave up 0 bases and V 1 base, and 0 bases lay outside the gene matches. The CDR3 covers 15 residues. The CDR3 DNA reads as TGTGCCAGCAGCTTAGGACAGGGTAGCAATCAGCCCCAGCATTTT. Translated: CASSLGQGSNQPQHF.

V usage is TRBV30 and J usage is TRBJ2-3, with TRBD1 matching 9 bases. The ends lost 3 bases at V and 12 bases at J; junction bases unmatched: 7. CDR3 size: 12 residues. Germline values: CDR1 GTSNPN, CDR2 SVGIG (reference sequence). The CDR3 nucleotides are TGTGCCTGGAGCCTAGGGGGACAGGGCCAGTATTTT. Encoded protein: CAWSLGGQGQYF.

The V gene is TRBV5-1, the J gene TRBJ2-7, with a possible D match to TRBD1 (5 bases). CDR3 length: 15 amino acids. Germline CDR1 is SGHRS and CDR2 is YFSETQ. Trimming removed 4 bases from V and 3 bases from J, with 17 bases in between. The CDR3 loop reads CASSQDLDSLYEQYF. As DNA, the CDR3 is TGCGCCAGCAGCCAAGACCTAGACAGCCTCTACGAGCAGTACTTC.

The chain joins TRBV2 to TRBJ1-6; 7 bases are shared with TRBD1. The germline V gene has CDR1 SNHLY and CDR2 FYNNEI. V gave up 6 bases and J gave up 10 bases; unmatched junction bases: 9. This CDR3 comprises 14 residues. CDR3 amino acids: CASRPRQGRSPLHF. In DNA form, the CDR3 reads TGTGCCAGCAGACCACGACAGGGCCGGTCACCCCTCCACTTT. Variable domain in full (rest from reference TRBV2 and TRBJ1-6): EPEVTQTPSHQVTQMGQEVILRCVPISNHLYFYWYRQILGQKVEFLVSFYNNEISEKSEIFDDQFSVERPDGSNFTLKIRSTKLEDSAMYFCASRPRQGRSPLHFGNGTRLTVT.

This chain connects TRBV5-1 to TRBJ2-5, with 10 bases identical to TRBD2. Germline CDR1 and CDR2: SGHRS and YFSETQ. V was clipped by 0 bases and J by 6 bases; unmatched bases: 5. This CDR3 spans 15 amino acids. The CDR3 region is CASSLASGSGQTQYF. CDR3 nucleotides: TGCGCCAGCAGCTTGGCTAGCGGGAGCGGACAGACCCAGTACTTC.

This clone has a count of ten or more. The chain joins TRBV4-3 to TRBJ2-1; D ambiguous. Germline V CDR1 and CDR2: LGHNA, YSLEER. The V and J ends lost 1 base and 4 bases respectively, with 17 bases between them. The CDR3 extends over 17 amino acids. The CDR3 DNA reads TGCGCCAGCAGCCAAGGCCGATCGGGCGGTGGGTACAATGAGCAGTTCTTC. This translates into CASSQGRSGGGYNEQFF.